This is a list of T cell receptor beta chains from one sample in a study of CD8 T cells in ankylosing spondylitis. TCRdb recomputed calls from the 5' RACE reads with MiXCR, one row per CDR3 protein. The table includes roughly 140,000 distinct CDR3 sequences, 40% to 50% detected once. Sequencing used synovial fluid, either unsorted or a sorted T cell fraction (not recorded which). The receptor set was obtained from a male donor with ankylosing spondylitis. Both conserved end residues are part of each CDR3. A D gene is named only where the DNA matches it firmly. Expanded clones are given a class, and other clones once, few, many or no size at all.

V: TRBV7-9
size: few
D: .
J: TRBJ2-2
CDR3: CASSPIGVGTGELFF
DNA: TGTGCCAGCAGCCCAATAGGGGTCGGCACCGGGGAGCTGTTTTTT

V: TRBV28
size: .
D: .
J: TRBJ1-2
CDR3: CASSPSPGSTYGYTF
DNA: TGTGCCAGCAGTCCCTCGCCGGGCAGTACCTATGGCTACACCTTC

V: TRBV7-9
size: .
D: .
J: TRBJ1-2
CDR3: CASSDRGRNYGYTF
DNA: TGTGCCAGCAGCGATAGGGGGAGGAACTATGGCTACACCTTC

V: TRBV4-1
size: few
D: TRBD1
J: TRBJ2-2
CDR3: CASSQPRDSGTGELFF
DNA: TGCGCCAGCAGCCAGCCCCGGGACAGTGGCACCGGGGAGCTGTTTTTT

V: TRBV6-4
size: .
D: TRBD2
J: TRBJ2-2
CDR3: CASRPGLDAGELFF
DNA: TGTGCCAGCAGACCGGGACTAGATGCCGGGGAGCTGTTTTTT

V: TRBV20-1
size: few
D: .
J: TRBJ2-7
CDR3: CSADRSTFAEQYF
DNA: TGCAGTGCCGACCGTAGTACTTTCGCCGAGCAGTACTTC

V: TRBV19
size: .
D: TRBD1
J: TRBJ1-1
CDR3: CARTGAKNTEAFF
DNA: TGTGCCAGAACAGGGGCGAAGAACACTGAAGCTTTCTTT

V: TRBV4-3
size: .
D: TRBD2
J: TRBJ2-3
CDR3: CASSQELGTSSTDTQYF
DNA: TGCGCCAGCAGCCAAGAACTCGGGACTAGTAGCACAGATACGCAGTATTTT

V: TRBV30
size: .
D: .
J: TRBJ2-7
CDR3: CAWSVSLSTHYEQYF
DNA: TGTGCCTGGAGTGTAAGTTTATCGACCCACTACGAGCAGTACTTC

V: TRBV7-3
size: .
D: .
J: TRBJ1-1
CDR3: CASSFERGTEAFF
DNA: TGTGCCAGCAGCTTCGAGCGGGGGACTGAAGCTTTCTTT

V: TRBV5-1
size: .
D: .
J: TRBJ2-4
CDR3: CASSLAPHRMAKNIQYF
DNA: TGCGCCAGCAGCTTGGCCCCCCACAGGATGGCCAAAAACATTCAGTACTTC

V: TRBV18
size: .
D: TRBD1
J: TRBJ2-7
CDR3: CASSPVQGADEQYF
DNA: TGTGCCAGCTCACCGGTACAGGGGGCTGACGAGCAGTACTTC

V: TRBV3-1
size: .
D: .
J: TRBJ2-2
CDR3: CASSGLAPNTGELFF
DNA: TGTGCCAGCAGCGGTCTAGCGCCGAACACCGGGGAGCTGTTTTTT

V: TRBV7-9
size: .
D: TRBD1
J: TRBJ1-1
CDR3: CASSAQLGDRAEAFF
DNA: TGTGCCAGCAGCGCACAGTTAGGGGACAGGGCGGAAGCTTTCTTT

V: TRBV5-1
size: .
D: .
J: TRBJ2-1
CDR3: CASSLAEGLEVYNEQFF
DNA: TGCGCCAGCAGCTTGGCCGAGGGGCTGGAGGTATACAATGAGCAGTTCTTC

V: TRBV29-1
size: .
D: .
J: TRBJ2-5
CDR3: CSVAGETQYF
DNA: TGCAGCGTTGCTGGGGAGACCCAGTACTTC

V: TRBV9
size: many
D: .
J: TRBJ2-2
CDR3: CASSVVSGGNTGELFF
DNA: TGTGCCAGCAGCGTAGTATCGGGGGGCAACACCGGGGAGCTGTTTTTT

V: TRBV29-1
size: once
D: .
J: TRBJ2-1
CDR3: CSVEADNEQFF
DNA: TGCAGCGTTGAGGCGGACAATGAGCAGTTCTTC

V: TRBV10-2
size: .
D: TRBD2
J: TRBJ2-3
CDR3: CASSECLAGPSTDTQYF
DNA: TGCGCCAGCAGTGAGTGTCTAGCGGGGCCGAGCACAGATACGCAGTATTTT

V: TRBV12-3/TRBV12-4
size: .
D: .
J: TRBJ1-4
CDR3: CASSPQEGEKLFF
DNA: TGTGCCAGCAGTCCCCAGGAAGGGGAAAAACTGTTTTTT

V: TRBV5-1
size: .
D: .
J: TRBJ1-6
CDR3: CASSLQQGSAVDSPLHF
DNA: TGCGCCAGCAGCTTACAACAGGGAAGTGCGGTGGATTCACCCCTCCACTTT

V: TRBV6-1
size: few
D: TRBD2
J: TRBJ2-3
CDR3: CASRPGLAATDTQYF
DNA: TGTGCCAGCAGGCCAGGACTAGCGGCCACAGATACGCAGTATTTT

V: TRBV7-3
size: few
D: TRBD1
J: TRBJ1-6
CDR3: CASSTWTGSPLHF
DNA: TGTGCCAGCTCAACTTGGACAGGATCACCCCTCCACTTT

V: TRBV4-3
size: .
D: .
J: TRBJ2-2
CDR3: CASSQGGSANTGELFF
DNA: TGCGCCAGCAGCCAAGGGGGCAGCGCGAACACCGGGGAGCTGTTTTTT

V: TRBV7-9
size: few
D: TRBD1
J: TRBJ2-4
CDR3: CASSRAFRDSKNIQYF
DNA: TGTGCCAGCAGCCGCGCTTTTCGGGACAGCAAAAACATTCAGTACTTC

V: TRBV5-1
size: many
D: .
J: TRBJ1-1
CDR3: CASSLEGNTEAFF
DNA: TGCGCCAGCAGCTTGGAGGGGAACACTGAAGCTTTCTTT

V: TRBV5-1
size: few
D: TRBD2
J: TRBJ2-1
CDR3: CASSLRLAGGPNNEQFF
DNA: TGCGCCAGCAGCTTGAGGCTAGCGGGAGGGCCCAACAATGAGCAGTTCTTC

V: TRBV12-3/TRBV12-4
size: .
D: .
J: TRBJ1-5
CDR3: CASSPGLWQPQHF
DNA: TGTGCCAGCAGCCCGGGGTTGTGGCAGCCCCAGCATTTT

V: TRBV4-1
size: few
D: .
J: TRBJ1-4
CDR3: CASSQDEPHRNEKLFF
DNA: TGCGCCAGCAGCCAAGATGAGCCCCACCGGAATGAAAAACTGTTTTTT

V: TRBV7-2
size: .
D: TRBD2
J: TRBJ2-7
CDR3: CASSLTSGGVPGDEQYF
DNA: TGTGCCAGCAGCTTGACTAGCGGGGGGGTACCTGGGGACGAGCAGTACTTC

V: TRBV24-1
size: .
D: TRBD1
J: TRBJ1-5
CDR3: CATSPSTGGYGNQPQHF
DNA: TGTGCCACCAGTCCCTCAACAGGGGGCTATGGCAATCAGCCCCAGCATTTT

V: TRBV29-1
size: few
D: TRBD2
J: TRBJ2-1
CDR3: CSVEATGLAGVDNEQFF
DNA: TGCAGCGTTGAAGCCACGGGACTAGCGGGAGTCGACAATGAGCAGTTCTTC

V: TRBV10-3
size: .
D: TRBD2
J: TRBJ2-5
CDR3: CASLAGPLQETQYF
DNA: TGTGCCAGCTTAGCGGGACCCCTCCAAGAGACCCAGTACTTC

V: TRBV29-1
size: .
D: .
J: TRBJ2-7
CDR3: CSASQASSYEQYF
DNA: TGCAGCGCCTCACAGGCGAGCTCCTACGAGCAGTACTTC

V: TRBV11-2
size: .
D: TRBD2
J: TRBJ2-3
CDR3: CASSLGAGGRGDTQYF
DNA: TGTGCCAGCAGCTTAGGAGCGGGGGGGCGTGGAGATACGCAGTATTTT

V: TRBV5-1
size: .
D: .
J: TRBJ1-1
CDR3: CASSPRQKIVDVKANTEAFF
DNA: TGCGCCAGCAGCCCTAGACAGAAAATCGTGGACGTCAAGGCGAACACTGAAGCTTTCTTT

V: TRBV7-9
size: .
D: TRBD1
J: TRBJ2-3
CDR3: CASSHPDRGRSDTQYF
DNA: TGTGCCAGCAGCCATCCTGACAGGGGGCGTTCGGATACGCAGTATTTT

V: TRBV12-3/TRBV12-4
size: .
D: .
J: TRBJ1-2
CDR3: CASSYGQTNYGYTF
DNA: TGTGCCAGCAGCTATGGACAGACTAACTATGGCTACACCTTC

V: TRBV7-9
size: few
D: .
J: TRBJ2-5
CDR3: CASSSRGFGETQYF
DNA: TGTGCCAGCAGCTCACGAGGGTTCGGAGAGACCCAGTACTTC

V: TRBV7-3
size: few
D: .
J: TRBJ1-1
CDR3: CASSLVGGNPMNTEAFF
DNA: TGTGCCAGCAGCTTAGTGGGGGGCAATCCAATGAACACTGAAGCTTTCTTT

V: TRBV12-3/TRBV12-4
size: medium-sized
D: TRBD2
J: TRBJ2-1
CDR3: CASRPLAGGAYSSYNEQFF
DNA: TGTGCCAGCAGACCGCTAGCGGGGGGGGCTTATAGCTCCTACAATGAGCAGTTCTTC

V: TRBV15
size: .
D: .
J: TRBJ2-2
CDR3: CATAIPTVPGELFF
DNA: TGTGCCACCGCAATCCCCACCGTCCCCGGGGAGCTGTTTTTT

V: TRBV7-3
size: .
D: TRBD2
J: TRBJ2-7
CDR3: CASSLAGSGSFVEQYF
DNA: TGTGCCAGCAGCTTAGCGGGGAGCGGGAGCTTCGTAGAGCAGTACTTC

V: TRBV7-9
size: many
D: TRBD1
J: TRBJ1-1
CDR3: CASSLVPGQGTEAFF
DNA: TGTGCCAGCAGCTTAGTTCCGGGACAGGGTACTGAAGCTTTCTTT

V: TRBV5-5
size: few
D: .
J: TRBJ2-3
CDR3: CASSLSPRGGTDTQYF
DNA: TGTGCCAGCAGCTTGAGTCCCCGGGGAGGCACAGATACGCAGTATTTT

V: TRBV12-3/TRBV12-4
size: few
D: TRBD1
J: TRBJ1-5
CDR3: CASRDGTGDDGQPQHF
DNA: TGTGCCAGCAGGGACGGGACAGGAGACGACGGTCAGCCCCAGCATTTT

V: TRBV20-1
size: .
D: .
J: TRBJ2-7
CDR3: CTLGGLTYEQYF
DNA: TGCACCCTCGGGGGACTTACCTACGAGCAGTACTTC

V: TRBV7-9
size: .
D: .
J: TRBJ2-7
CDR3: CASSLDMPDDEQYF
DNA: TGTGCCAGCAGCTTAGACATGCCAGATGACGAGCAGTACTTC

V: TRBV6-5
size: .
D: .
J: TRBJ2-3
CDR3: CASSYSTGTSTDTQYF
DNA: TGTGCCAGCAGTTACTCGACTGGCACTAGCACAGATACGCAGTATTTT